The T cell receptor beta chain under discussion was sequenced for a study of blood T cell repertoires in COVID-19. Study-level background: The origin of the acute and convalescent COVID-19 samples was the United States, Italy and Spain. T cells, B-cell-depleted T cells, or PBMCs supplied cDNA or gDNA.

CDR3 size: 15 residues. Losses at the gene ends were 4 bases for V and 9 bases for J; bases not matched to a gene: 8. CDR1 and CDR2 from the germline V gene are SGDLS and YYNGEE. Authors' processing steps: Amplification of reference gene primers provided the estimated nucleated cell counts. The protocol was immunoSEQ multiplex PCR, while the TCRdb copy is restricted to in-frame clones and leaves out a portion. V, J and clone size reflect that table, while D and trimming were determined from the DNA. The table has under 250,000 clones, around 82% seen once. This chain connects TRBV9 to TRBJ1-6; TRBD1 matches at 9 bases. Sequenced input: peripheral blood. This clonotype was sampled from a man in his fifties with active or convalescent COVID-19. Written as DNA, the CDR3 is TGTGCCAGCAGCCCTGGGACAGGGCCATCTTCACCCCTCCACTTT. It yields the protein CASSPGTGPSSPLHF. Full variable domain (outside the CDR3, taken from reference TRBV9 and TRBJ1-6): DSGVTQTPKHLITATGQRVTLRCSPRSGDLSVYWYQQSLDQGLQFLIQYYNGEERAKGNILERFSAQQFPDLHSELNLSSLELGDSALYFCASSPGTGPSSPLHFGNGTRLTVT.